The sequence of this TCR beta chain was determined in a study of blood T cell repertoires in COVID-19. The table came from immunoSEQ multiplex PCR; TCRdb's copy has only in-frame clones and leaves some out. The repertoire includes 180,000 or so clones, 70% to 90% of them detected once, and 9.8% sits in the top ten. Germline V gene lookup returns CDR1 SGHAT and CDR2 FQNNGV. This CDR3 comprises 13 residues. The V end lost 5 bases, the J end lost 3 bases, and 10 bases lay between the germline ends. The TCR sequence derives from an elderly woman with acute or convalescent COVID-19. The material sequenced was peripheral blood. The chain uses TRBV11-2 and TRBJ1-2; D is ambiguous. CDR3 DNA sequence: TGTGCCAGCAGCCCCGACACCTACTATGGCTACACCTTC. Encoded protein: CASSPDTYYGYTF.